This TCR beta chain was recovered during a study of memory CD4+ T cells and cytomegalovirus serostatus. General study results and limits: Each of 67 CMV-associated TCRbeta sequences occurred in one to five individuals. The CMV-associated TCR signature appears largely within the CD4+ memory repertoire. Median bootstrapped AUC for CMV status was approximately 0.96 originally, about 0.9 US-trained.

The sort gate was single viable CD3+CD4+CD8-CD45RO+ cells for memory CD4+ T cells. After thawing, CD4+ T cells were positively selected. Per germline, CDR1 MGHRA and CDR2 YSYEKL. CDR3 size: 14 residues. With 2 bases removed from V and 0 bases from J, the gap between germline ends came to 4 bases. Sequencing used immunoSEQ multiplex PCR; TCRdb keeps in-frame clones, though not all of them. The table shows around 60,000 clones, with 82% occurring only once. In this sample, this clone turned up once. Its antigen is as yet unknown. This TCR was recovered from an adult in good health and CMV-seronegative. Some clones in this sample may be carry-over from other donors' samples. Sequencing used memory CD4+ T cells from blood. This chain joins TRBV4-1 and TRBJ1-4; D call uncertain. This chain's CDR3 is CASSQTATNEKLFF. CDR3 coding DNA: TGCGCCAGCAGCCAAACCGCAACTAATGAAAAACTGTTTTTT.